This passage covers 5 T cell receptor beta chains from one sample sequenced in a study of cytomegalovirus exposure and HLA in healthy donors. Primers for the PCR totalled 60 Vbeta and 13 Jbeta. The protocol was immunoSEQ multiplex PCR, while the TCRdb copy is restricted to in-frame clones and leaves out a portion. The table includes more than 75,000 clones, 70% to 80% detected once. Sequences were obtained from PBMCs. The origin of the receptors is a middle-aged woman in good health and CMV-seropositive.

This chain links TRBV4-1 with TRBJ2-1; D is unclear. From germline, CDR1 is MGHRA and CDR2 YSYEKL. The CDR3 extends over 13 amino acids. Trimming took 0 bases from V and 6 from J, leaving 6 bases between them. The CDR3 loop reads CASSQDKPNEQFF. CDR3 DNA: TGCGCCAGCAGCCAAGATAAGCCCAATGAGCAGTTCTTC.

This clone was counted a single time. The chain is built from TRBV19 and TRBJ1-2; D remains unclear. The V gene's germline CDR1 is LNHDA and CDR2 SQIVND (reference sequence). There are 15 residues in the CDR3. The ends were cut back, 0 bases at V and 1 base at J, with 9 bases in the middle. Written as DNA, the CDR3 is TGTGCCAGTAGTATAGACCCCGGAGTTAACTATGGCTACACCTTC. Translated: CASSIDPGVNYGYTF.

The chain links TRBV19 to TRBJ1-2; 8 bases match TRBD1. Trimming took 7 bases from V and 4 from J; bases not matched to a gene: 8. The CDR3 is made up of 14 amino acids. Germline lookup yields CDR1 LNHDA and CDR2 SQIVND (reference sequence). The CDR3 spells CASTPTGVAYGYTF. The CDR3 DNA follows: TGTGCCAGTACACCGACAGGGGTTGCCTATGGCTACACCTTC.

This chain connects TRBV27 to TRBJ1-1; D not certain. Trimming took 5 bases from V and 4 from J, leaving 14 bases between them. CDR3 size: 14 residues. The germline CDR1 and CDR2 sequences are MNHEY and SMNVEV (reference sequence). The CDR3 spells CASSIGGPSTEAFF. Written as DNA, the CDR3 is TGTGCCAGCAGTATAGGCGGCCCCAGCACTGAAGCTTTCTTT.

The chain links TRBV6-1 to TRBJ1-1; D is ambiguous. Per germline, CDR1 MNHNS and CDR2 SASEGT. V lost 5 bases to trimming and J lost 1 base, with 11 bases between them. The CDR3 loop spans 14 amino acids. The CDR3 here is CASSFVGGNTEAFF. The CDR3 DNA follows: TGTGCCAGCAGTTTTGTCGGTGGGAACACTGAAGCTTTCTTT.